This T cell receptor beta chain appears in the sequencing data of a study of control samples from healthy donors and cancer patients. The table came from immunoSEQ multiplex PCR; TCRdb's copy has only in-frame clones and leaves some out. The sample comprises about 120,000 clones, 75% to 95% of which are singletons, and about 2.5% rests with the top ten. Trimming at V came to 3 bases and at J to 5 bases, leaving 8 bases not matched to a gene. There are 16 residues in the CDR3. CDR1 is SGDLS, CDR2 YYNGEE, per germline. This sequence joins TRBV9 and TRBJ2-5; 12 positions match TRBD2. The TCR was taken from a man aged 40-55 years in good health. The source material was blood. The CDR3 protein is CASSAPSGGALETQYF. CDR3 nucleotides: TGTGCCAGCAGCGCCCCTAGCGGGGGGGCCCTGGAGACCCAGTACTTC.